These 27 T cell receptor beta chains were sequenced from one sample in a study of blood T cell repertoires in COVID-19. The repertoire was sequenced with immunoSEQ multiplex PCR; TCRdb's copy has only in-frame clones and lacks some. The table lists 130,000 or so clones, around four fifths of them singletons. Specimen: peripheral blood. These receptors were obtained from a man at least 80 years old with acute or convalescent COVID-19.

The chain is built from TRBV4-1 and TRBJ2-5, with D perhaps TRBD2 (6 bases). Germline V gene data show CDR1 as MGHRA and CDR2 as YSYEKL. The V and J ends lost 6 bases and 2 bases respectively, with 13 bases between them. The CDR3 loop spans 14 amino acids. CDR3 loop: CASRRDLTQETQYF. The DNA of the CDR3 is TGCGCCAGCAGGCGGGACCTAACTCAAGAGACCCAGTACTTC.

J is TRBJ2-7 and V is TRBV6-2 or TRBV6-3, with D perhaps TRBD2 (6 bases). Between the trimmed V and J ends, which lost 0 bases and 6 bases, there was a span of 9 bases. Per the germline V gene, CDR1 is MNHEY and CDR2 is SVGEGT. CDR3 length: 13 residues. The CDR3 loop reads CASSYSRGSEQYF. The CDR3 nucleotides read TGTGCCAGCAGTTACTCCCGGGGGTCCGAGCAGTACTTC.

CDR3 amino acids: CASSYALGGVDEQFF. The DNA of the CDR3 is TGTGCCAGCAGCTACGCTTTGGGCGGGGTGGATGAGCAGTTCTTC. The chain is built from TRBV5-4 and TRBJ2-1, with a possible D match to TRBD2 (6 bases). This CDR3 comprises 15 residues. Deletions cut 3 bases from V and 8 bases from J, with 18 bases between. CDR1 is SGHNT and CDR2 is YYREEE in the germline V gene (reference sequence).

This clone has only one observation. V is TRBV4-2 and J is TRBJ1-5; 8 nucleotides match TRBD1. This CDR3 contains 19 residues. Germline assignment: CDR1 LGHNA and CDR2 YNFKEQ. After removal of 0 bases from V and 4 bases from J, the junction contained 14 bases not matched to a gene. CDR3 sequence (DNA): TGTGCCAGCAGCCAAGACCCGTATATAGGACAGGGTTGGAATCAGCCCCAGCATTTT. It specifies CASSQDPYIGQGWNQPQHF.

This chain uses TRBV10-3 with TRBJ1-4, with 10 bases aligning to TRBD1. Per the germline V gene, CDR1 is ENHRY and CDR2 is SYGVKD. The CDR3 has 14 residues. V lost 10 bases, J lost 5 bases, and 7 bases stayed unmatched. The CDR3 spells CATKKTGGNEKLFF. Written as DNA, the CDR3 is TGTGCCACGAAGAAGACAGGGGGCAATGAAAAACTGTTTTTT.

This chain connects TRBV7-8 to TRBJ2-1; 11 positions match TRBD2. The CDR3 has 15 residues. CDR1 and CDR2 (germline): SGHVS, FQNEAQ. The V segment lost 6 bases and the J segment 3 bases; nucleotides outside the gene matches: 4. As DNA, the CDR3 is TGTGCCAGCAGTTTTAGCGGGGGGGTCTACAATGAGCAGTTCTTC. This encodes CASSFSGGVYNEQFF.

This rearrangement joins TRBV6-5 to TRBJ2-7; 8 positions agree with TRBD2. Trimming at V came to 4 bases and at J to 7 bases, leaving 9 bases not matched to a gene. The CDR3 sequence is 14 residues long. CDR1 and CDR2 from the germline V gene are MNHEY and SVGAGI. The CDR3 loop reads CASSWSAGVGEQYF. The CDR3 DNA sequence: TGTGCCAGCAGTTGGTCAGCGGGGGTAGGGGAGCAGTACTTC.

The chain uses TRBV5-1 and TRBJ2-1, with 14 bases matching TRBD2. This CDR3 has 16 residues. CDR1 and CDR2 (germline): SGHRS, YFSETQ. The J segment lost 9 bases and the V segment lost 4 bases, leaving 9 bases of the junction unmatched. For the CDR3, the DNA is TGCGCCAGCAGCAAAACCGGGACTAGCGGGGGTAGTGAGCAGTTCTTC. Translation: CASSKTGTSGGSEQFF.

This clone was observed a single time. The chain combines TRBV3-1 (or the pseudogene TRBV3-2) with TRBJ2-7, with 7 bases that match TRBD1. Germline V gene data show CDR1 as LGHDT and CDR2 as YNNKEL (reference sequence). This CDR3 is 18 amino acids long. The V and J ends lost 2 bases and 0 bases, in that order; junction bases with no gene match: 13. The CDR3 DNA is TGTGCCAGCAGCCAATTTCCCAACAGGGGTACTTACTCCTACGAGCAGTACTTC. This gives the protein CASSQFPNRGTYSYEQYF.

CDR3 sequence: CASSTTGLDTQYF. The DNA of the CDR3 is TGTGCCAGCAGCACGACAGGGTTAGATACGCAGTATTTT. The chain is built from TRBV7-2 and TRBJ2-3; 7 nucleotides align to TRBD1. Per germline, CDR1 SGHTA and CDR2 FQGNSA. V lost 5 bases and J lost 5; bases outside the gene matches: 4. This CDR3 has 13 residues.

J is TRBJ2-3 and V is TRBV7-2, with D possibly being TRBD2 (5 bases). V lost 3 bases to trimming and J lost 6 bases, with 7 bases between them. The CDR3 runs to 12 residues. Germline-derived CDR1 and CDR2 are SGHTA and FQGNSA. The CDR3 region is CASSFRRDTQYF. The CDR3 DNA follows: TGTGCCAGCAGCTTCCGGAGGGATACGCAGTATTTT.

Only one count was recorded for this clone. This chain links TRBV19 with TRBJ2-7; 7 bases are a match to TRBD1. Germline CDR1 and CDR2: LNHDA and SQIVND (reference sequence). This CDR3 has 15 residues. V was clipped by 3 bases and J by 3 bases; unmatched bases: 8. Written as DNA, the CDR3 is TGTGCCAGTAGTATCCCCAAACAGGGGAGCTACGAGCAGTACTTC. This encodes CASSIPKQGSYEQYF. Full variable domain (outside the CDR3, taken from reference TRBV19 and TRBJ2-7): DGGITQSPKYLFRKEGQNVTLSCEQNLNHDAMYWYRQDPGQGLRLIYYSQIVNDFQKGDIAEGYSVSREKKESFPLTVTSAQKNPTAFYLCASSIPKQGSYEQYFGPGTRLTVT.

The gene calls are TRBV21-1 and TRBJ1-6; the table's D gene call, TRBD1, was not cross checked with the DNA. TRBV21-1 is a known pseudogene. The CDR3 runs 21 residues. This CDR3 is CASSKVSPRTGTSSYNSPLHF. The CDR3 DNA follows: TGTGCCAGCAGCAAAGTCTCCCCTCGGACAGGGACAAGCTCCTATAATTCACCCCTCCACTTT.

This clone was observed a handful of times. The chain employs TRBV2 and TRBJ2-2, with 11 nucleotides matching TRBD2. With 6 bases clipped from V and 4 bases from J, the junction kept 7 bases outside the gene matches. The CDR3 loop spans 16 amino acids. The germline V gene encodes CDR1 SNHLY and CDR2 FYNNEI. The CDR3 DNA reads TGTGCCAGCAGCGGTAGCGGGGGGGCGGTCACCGGGGAGCTGTTTTTT. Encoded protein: CASSGSGGAVTGELFF. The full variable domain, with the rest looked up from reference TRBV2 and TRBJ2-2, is EPEVTQTPSHQVTQMGQEVILRCVPISNHLYFYWYRQILGQKVEFLVSFYNNEISEKSEIFDDQFSVERPDGSNFTLKIRSTKLEDSAMYFCASSGSGGAVTGELFFGEGSRLTVL.

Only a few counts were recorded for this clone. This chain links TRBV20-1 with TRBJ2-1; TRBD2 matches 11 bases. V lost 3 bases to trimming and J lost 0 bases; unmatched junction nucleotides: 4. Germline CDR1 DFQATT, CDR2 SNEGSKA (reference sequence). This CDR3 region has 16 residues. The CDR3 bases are TGCAGTGCTAGTACTAGCGGGGGAAGCTCCTACAATGAGCAGTTCTTC. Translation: CSASTSGGSSYNEQFF.

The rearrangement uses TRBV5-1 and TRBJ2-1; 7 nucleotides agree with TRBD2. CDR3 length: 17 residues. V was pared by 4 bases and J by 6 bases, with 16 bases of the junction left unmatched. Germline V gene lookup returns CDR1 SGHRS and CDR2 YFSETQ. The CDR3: CASSAGGTAGEGNEQFF. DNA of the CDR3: TGCGCCAGCAGCGCCGGGGGTACGGCGGGGGAAGGCAATGAGCAGTTCTTC.

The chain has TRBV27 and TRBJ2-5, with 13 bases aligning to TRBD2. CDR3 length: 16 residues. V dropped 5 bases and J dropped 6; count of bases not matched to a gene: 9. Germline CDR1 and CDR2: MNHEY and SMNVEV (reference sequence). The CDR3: CASSPLAGGPRKTQYF. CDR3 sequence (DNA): TGTGCCAGCAGTCCACTAGCGGGGGGGCCCAGGAAGACCCAGTACTTC.

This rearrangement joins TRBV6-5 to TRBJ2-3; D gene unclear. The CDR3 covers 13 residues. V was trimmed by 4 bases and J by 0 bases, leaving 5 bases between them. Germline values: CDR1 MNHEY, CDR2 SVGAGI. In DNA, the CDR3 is TGTGCCAGCAGTTCCCCTAGCACAGATACGCAGTATTTT. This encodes CASSSPSTDTQYF.

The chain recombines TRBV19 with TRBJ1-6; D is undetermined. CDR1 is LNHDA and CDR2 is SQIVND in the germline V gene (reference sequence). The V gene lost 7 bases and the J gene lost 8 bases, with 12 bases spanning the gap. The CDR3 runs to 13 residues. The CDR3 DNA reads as TGTGCCAGTACGCCGGACTCGTATTCACCCCTCCACTTT. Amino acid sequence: CASTPDSYSPLHF.

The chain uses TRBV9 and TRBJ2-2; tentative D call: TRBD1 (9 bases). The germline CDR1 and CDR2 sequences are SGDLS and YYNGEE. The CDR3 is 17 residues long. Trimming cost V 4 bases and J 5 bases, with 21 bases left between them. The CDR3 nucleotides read TGTGCCAGCAGCCCCCGGGGGGGGACAGGGAGAACCGGGGAGCTGTTTTTT. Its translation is CASSPRGGTGRTGELFF.

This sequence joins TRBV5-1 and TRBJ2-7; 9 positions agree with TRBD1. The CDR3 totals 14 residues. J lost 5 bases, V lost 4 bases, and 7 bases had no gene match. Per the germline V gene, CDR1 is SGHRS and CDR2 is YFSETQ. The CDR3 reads CASSPAGTGNEQYF. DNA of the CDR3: TGCGCCAGCAGCCCCGCCGGGACAGGGAACGAGCAGTACTTC.

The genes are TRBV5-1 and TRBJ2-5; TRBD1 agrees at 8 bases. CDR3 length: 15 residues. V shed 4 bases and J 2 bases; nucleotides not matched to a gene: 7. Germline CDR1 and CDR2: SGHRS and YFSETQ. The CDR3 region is CASSLGQGVQETQYF. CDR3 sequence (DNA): TGCGCCAGCAGCCTCGGACAGGGAGTTCAAGAGACCCAGTACTTC.

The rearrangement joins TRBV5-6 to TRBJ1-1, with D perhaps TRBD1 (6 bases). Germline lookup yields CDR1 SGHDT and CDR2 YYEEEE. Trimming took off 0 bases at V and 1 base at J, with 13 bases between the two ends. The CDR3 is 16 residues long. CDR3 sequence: CASSLVPRGTNTEAFF. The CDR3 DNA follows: TGTGCCAGCAGCTTGGTGCCTAGGGGGACGAACACTGAAGCTTTCTTT.

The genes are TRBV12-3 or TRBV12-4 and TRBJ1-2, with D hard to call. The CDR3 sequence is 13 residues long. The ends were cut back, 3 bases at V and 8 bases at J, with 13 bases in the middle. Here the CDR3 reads CASSLLRTGGYTF. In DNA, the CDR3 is TGTGCCAGCAGTTTGCTCAGGACGGGGGGCTACACCTTC.

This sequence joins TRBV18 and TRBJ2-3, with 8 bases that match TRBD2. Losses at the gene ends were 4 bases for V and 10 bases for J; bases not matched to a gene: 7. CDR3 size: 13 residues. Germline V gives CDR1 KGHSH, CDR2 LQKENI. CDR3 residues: CASSRPERGPQYF. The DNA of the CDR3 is TGTGCCAGCTCACGACCGGAGCGGGGGCCGCAGTATTTT. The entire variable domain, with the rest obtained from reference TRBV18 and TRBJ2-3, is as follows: NAGVMQNPRHLVRRRGQEARLRCSPMKGHSHVYWYRQLPEEGLKFMVYLQKENIIDESGMPKERFSAEFPKEGPSILRIQQVVRGDSAAYFCASSRPERGPQYFGPGTRLTVL.

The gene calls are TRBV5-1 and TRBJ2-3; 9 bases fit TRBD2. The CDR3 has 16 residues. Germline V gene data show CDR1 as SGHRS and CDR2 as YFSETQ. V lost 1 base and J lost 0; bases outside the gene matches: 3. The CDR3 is CASSLSGGPSTDTQYF. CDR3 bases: TGCGCCAGCAGCTTGAGCGGGGGGCCGAGCACAGATACGCAGTATTTT.

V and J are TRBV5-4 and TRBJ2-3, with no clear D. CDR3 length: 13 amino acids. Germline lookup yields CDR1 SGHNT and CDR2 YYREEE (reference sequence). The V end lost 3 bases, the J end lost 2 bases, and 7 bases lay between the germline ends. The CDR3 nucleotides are TGTGCCAGCAGCTCCAGGATCACAGATACGCAGTATTTT. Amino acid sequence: CASSSRITDTQYF.